One and the same sample provided the 16 T cell receptor beta chains below, sequenced in a study of cytomegalovirus exposure and HLA in healthy donors. Vbeta (60) and Jbeta (13) primers were used in the PCR. The data were produced by immunoSEQ multiplex PCR, yet TCRdb's version contains in-frame clones alone and is incomplete. The repertoire includes some 150,000 clones, about three fifths of them detected once, and 3% sits in the top ten. Sequenced: PBMCs. The receptors derive from a woman in her twenties or thirties in good health and CMV-seropositive.

The rearrangement uses TRBV5-8 and TRBJ1-2; TRBD1 is a possible D gene (6 bases). With 3 bases removed from V and 8 bases from J, the gap between germline ends came to 14 bases. From germline, CDR1 is SGHTS and CDR2 YDEGEE. The CDR3 has 13 residues. The CDR3 reads CASSSRGAWGYTF. CDR3 DNA: TGTGCCAGCAGCTCTCGGGGGGCCTGGGGCTACACCTTC.

V usage is TRBV6-6 and J usage is TRBJ2-2; the D gene is possibly TRBD1 (5 bases). Trimming pared 6 bases from V and 6 bases from J, leaving 8 bases between. CDR3 length equals 12 residues. Germline V gene lookup returns CDR1 MNHNY and CDR2 SVGAGI (reference sequence). The CDR3 region has the DNA TGTGCCAGCAGGACAGTGGCCGGGGAGCTGTTTTTT. Protein product: CASRTVAGELFF.

V usage is TRBV10-3 and J usage is TRBJ2-4; 12 bases map to TRBD2. Germline assignment: CDR1 ENHRY and CDR2 SYGVKD. The CDR3 runs 17 residues. V lost 10 bases to trimming and J lost 1 base; unmatched junction nucleotides: 11. The CDR3 DNA reads TGTGCCACCAAAGGGACTAGCGGGCCTTCGGCCAAAAACATTCAGTACTTC. As protein: CATKGTSGPSAKNIQYF.

The rearrangement joins TRBV14 to TRBJ1-2; D is uncertain. CDR1 is SGHDN and CDR2 is FVKESK in the germline V gene. The V gene lost 5 bases and the J gene lost 0 bases, with 7 bases spanning the gap. CDR3 length equals 13 residues. The CDR3 region is CASSYGTNYGYTF. As DNA, the CDR3 is TGTGCCAGCAGCTACGGGACTAACTATGGCTACACCTTC.

This clone was recorded only once. The chain employs TRBV7-2 and TRBJ2-7; 9 nucleotides line up with TRBD1. The V and J ends lost 3 bases and 2 bases, in that order; junction bases with no gene match: 5. This CDR3 has 15 amino acids. The germline gives CDR1 SGHTA, CDR2 FQGNSA. CDR3 amino acids: CASSFTGGATYEQYF. The CDR3 nucleotides read TGTGCCAGCAGCTTTACAGGGGGCGCAACCTACGAGCAGTACTTC.

The sample holds many counts of this clone. The V call is TRBV18, the J call TRBJ2-4, with 9 bases lining up with TRBD1. V shed 3 bases and J 0 bases; nucleotides not matched to a gene: 12. The CDR3 has 19 residues. CDR1 KGHSH and CDR2 LQKENI come from the germline V gene. The CDR3 reads CASSPAGTGTNLAKNIQYF. Here the CDR3 DNA reads TGTGCCAGCTCACCCGCCGGGACAGGGACCAATCTAGCCAAAAACATTCAGTACTTC.

This clone was picked up a small number of times. The V call is TRBV5-1, the J call TRBJ2-3, with D maybe TRBD2 (6 bases). CDR1 is SGHRS and CDR2 is YFSETQ in the germline V gene. This CDR3 region has 15 residues. Trimming shortened V by 5 bases and J by 3 bases, and 16 bases separated the two germline ends. CDR3: CASSYVGAGTDTQYF. The CDR3, as DNA: TGCGCCAGCAGTTATGTCGGGGCGGGGACAGATACGCAGTATTTT. Supplemented by reference TRBV5-1 and TRBJ2-3, the full variable domain reads KAGVTQTPRYLIKTRGQQVTLSCSPISGHRSVSWYQQTPGQGLQFLFEYFSETQRNKGNFPGRFSGRQFSNSRSEMNVSTLELGDSALYLCASSYVGAGTDTQYFGPGTRLTVL.

The CDR3: CASSPRGVNRGRGYTF. The CDR3 DNA reads TGTGCCAGCAGCCCCCGGGGGGTAAACAGGGGGCGCGGCTACACCTTC. The chain combines TRBV11-2 with TRBJ1-2, with 9 bases lining up with TRBD1. The CDR3 runs to 16 residues. V gave up 5 bases and J gave up 8 bases; unmatched junction bases: 15. Germline lookup yields CDR1 SGHAT and CDR2 FQNNGV.

The rearrangement uses TRBV5-1 and TRBJ2-5; D is perhaps TRBD1 (5 bases). Germline CDR1 reads SGHRS; CDR2 reads YFSETQ. This CDR3 spans 14 amino acids. The V and J ends lost 2 bases and 5 bases respectively, with 13 bases between them. CDR3 in DNA: TGCGCCAGCAGCTTAGGGGAATATAGGGAGACCCAGTACTTC. Its translation: CASSLGEYRETQYF.

The chain links TRBV10-2 to TRBJ1-2, with 8 bases lining up with TRBD1. V trimming: 2 bases; J trimming: 1 base; junction bases outside the gene matches: 9. The CDR3 runs 17 residues. The germline gives CDR1 WSHSY, CDR2 SAAADI. CDR3 DNA: TGCGCCAGCAGTGAGGAGACAGGGGCCATCTATAACTATGGCTACACCTTC. This codes for CASSEETGAIYNYGYTF.

For this clone: The identical CDR3 is also encoded by other nucleotide sequences in the sample. The rearrangement links TRBV15 to TRBJ1-2; no clear D. Trimming took off 0 bases at V and 4 bases at J, with 9 bases between the two ends. CDR1 LNHNV and CDR2 YYDKDF come from the germline V gene (reference sequence). This CDR3 region has 14 residues. CDR3 nucleotides: TGTGCCACCAGCAGAGATCGCGTAAGCTATGGCTACACCTTC. Protein sequence: CATSRDRVSYGYTF.

V and J are TRBV28 and TRBJ1-1; D is perhaps TRBD1 (5 bases). This CDR3 spans 14 amino acids. CDR1 is MDHEN, CDR2 SYDVKM, per germline. The germline V and J ends were trimmed by 8 bases and 7 bases, with 20 bases remaining between them. DNA for the CDR3: TGTGCCAGCGAACGACGGGGGAAGTGGGTTGAAGCTTTCTTT. Its protein is CASERRGKWVEAFF. The full variable domain, rest sourced from reference TRBV28 and TRBJ1-1, is DVKVTQSSRYLVKRTGEKVFLECVQDMDHENMFWYRQDPGLGLRLIYFSYDVKMKEKGDIPEGYSVSREKKERFSLILESASTNQTSMYLCASERRGKWVEAFFGQGTRLTVV.

V is TRBV6-1 and J is TRBJ2-1; 7 bases are a match to TRBD1. Germline loops: CDR1 MNHNS, CDR2 SASEGT. CDR3 size: 13 residues. With 5 bases clipped from V and 7 bases from J, the junction kept 5 bases outside the gene matches. CDR3 amino acids: CASSRQGRNEQFF. For the CDR3, the DNA is TGTGCCAGCAGTCGACAGGGAAGGAATGAGCAGTTCTTC.

This clone was recorded a few times. V usage is TRBV28 and J usage is TRBJ2-7, with D hard to call. The V gene lost 1 base and the J gene lost 0 bases, with 13 bases spanning the gap. From germline, CDR1 is MDHEN and CDR2 SYDVKM. The CDR3 sequence is 16 residues long. The CDR3 DNA sequence: TGTGCCAGCAGTTTATATCCTCGACTCAGCTCCTACGAGCAGTACTTC. The encoded protein is CASSLYPRLSSYEQYF.

The rearrangement links TRBV30 to TRBJ1-1; D remains unclear. Between the trimmed V and J ends, which lost 4 bases and 0 bases, there was a span of 9 bases. In germline, CDR1 is GTSNPN, CDR2 SVGIG (reference sequence). The CDR3 runs 13 residues. The CDR3 sequence is CAWNIQLNTEAFF. DNA for the CDR3: TGTGCCTGGAACATCCAGTTGAACACTGAAGCTTTCTTT. Filled out from reference TRBV30 and TRBJ1-1, the complete variable domain reads SQTIHQWPATLVQPVGSPLSLECTVEGTSNPNLYWYRQAAGRGLQLLFYSVGIGQISSEVPQNLSASRPQDRQFILSSKKLLLSDSGFYLCAWNIQLNTEAFFGQGTRLTVV.

The chain is built from TRBV4-1 and TRBJ2-4, with D perhaps TRBD1 (5 bases). CDR3 length equals 15 residues. V lost 3 bases, J lost 13 bases, and 22 bases lay in between. Germline CDR1 reads MGHRA; CDR2 reads YSYEKL. Written as DNA, the CDR3 is TGCGCCAGCAGCCAGGAACGGTCGACAGTATCTAGACAGTACTTC. It specifies CASSQERSTVSRQYF.